Detailed here is one T cell receptor beta chain. Original processing methods: Scientists estimated how many nucleated cells there were by amplifying reference gene primers. TCRdb keeps only in-frame clones here, not all; method: immunoSEQ multiplex PCR. V and J calls and clone size are given by that table; D and trimming were obtained from the DNA. The sample lists about 300,000 clones, about 83% seen once, with about 1.2% in the top ten. These data come from a study of blood T cell repertoires in COVID-19. Across the whole study: The cDNA or gDNA used as material had been derived from T cells, B-cell-depleted T cells, or PBMCs.

V dropped 3 bases and J dropped 2; count of bases not matched to a gene: 5. The CDR3 is made up of 15 amino acids. The germline CDR1 and CDR2 sequences are SGHTA and FQGNSA. The clonotype comes from a woman in her forties or fifties with acute or convalescent COVID-19. This chain uses TRBV7-2 with TRBJ2-3, with TRBD1 matching over 7 bases. Specimen: peripheral blood. The CDR3 region is CASSFSGQSTDTQYF. The CDR3 coding sequence is TGTGCCAGCAGCTTTTCGGGACAGTCCACAGATACGCAGTATTTT.